This T cell receptor beta chain was obtained from a study of cytomegalovirus exposure and HLA in healthy donors. Whole-study results and caveats: High sensitivity and specificity were reportedly achieved when the classifier diagnosed cytomegalovirus status. Later analysis reportedly placed an Asian-associated ancestry cluster below the roughly 680-donor mean in N-insertions.

Regarding this clone: The target antigen is unknown.

13 Jbeta primers and 60 Vbeta primers were used for the PCR. Some clones are missing from TCRdb's copy, which holds only in-frame ones; the method was immunoSEQ multiplex PCR. The sample table sets out 130,000 or so clones. This CDR3 region has 14 residues. Germline V gene lookup returns CDR1 MGHRA and CDR2 YSYEKL. Deletions cut 1 base from V and 0 bases from J, with 7 bases between. This chain uses TRBV4-1 with TRBJ2-7; a weak D match, TRBD2 (6 bases). The clonotype was recovered from a woman aged 55-70 years in good health and CMV-seronegative. Sequenced sample: PBMCs. CDR3 DNA: TGCGCCAGCAGCCAAGGGACTACCTCCTACGAGCAGTACTTC. This sequence encodes CASSQGTTSYEQYF.